This entry concerns a single TCR beta chain. Its antigen is as yet unknown. This sample is part of a study of CXCR3-negative and CXCR3-positive naive CD8 T cells. Points from the study as a whole: CXCR3-negative and CXCR3-positive naive cells shared comparable TRBV-TRBJ usage, but memory cells did not. TRB CDR3s were more hydrophobic in CXCR3-positive than in CXCR3-negative naive cells.

CD8+ T cell subsets were each sorted in triplicate, about 310,000 cells apiece. The method, 5' RACE with UMI labels, was used to prepare the TRB cDNA libraries. TCRdb reanalyzed the 5' RACE reads and collapses them to one entry per CDR3 protein, without DNA. Its listing shows about 110,000 distinct CDR3 sequences. This CDR3 is built from 12 residues. The TCR comes from a human donor in good health. Some clones in this sample may be carry-over from other donors' samples. Sequencing was carried out using naive CXCR3+ CD8+ T cells from blood. The subset is: CD45RO-CCR7+CD27+CD95- naive CD8+ T cells expressing CXCR3 (TNR3+). The genes are TRBV12-3 or TRBV12-4 and TRBJ2-1. The CDR3 region is CASSPDGFKQFF.